The rows below give T cell receptor beta chains drawn from one sample of a study of siplizumab effects on memory and regulatory T cells. Sequenced by immunoSEQ multiplex PCR; TCRdb stores in-frame clones only, minus some. The sample carries 80,000 to 130,000 clones, more than 85% recorded once. The source material was CD4+ T cells sorted from blood. These receptors were collected from a human donor in good health. Some clones in this sample may be carry-over from other donors' samples. Both conserved end residues are part of each CDR3. A D gene is named only where the DNA matches it firmly. Size tells how often a clone was seen (once, few, many) or the class of an expanded clone, and some rows leave it out.

abundance	j_gene	len	d_gene	v_gene	CDR3nt	CDR3aa
-	TRBJ2-5	15	TRBD1	TRBV9	TGTGCCAGCAGCGGGGGACAGGCCTTCCAGGAGACCCAGTACTTC	CASSGGQAFQETQYF
-	TRBJ2-1	16	TRBD2	TRBV9	TGTGCCAGCAGCGCTCCACTAGCGGGAGGGCCGCATGAGCAGTTCTTC	CASSAPLAGGPHEQFF
-	TRBJ2-2	16	TRBD2	TRBV4-1	TGCGCCAGCAGGCCAAGTACTAGCGGCAACACCGGGGAGCTGTTTTTT	CASRPSTSGNTGELFF
-	TRBJ2-7	14	TRBD2	TRBV6-6	TGTGCCAGCAGTCCCGGGACTAGCAGCTACGAGCAGTACTTC	CASSPGTSSYEQYF
-	TRBJ2-1	15	-	TRBV5-1	TGCGCCAGCAGCTCAACCCTAGGACTAAACAATGAGCAGTTCTTC	CASSSTLGLNNEQFF
-	TRBJ2-7	13	-	TRBV5-4	TGTGCCAGCAGCTTGCCTAGTAATTACGAGCAGTACTTC	CASSLPSNYEQYF
-	TRBJ2-7	13	-	TRBV15	TGTGCCACCAGCGGGGTTGGGGGCTACGAGCAGTACTTC	CATSGVGGYEQYF
-	TRBJ2-1	18	-	TRBV7-3	TGTGCCAGCAGCTTAAGGGGGAGGACGGACCGTTCCTACAATGAGCAGTTCTTC	CASSLRGRTDRSYNEQFF
-	TRBJ2-1	11	-	TRBV28	TGTGCCAGCGGATTATACAATGAGCAGTTCTTC	CASGLYNEQFF
-	TRBJ1-4	20	-	TRBV4-2	TGTGCCAGCAGCCACCAATTCGCCAGGGGAAGTTATACAACTAATGAAAAACTGTTTTTT	CASSHQFARGSYTTNEKLFF
-	TRBJ2-5	13	-	TRBV6-6	TGTGCCAGCAGTTCACAGACATGGGAGACCCAGTACTTC	CASSSQTWETQYF
-	TRBJ1-2	14	-	TRBV29-1	TGCAGCGTTGATGGGCAGCTAGCTAACTATGGCTACACCTTC	CSVDGQLANYGYTF
-	TRBJ1-1	15	-	TRBV14	TGTGCCAGCAGCCAAGTGACAGCCATGAACACTGAAGCTTTCTTT	CASSQVTAMNTEAFF
-	TRBJ2-5	15	TRBD2	TRBV28	TGTGCCAGCAGTTCCCCCTTGCGGGAGAAAAAGACCCAGTACTTC	CASSSPLREKKTQYF
-	TRBJ1-5	15	-	TRBV6-6	TGTGCCAGCAGTCCACCGATACAGGGAGATCAGCCCCAGCATTTT	CASSPPIQGDQPQHF
-	TRBJ2-1	15	-	TRBV2	TGTGCCAGCAGTGAGTGGCGGGATCCCTACAATGAGCAGTTCTTC	CASSEWRDPYNEQFF
-	TRBJ2-3	14	TRBD2	TRBV4-2	TGTGCCAGCAGCTTCCAGCGGGAGAGGAATACGCAGTATTTT	CASSFQRERNTQYF
-	TRBJ1-1	13	-	TRBV7-2	TGTGCCACCCTAAAACAGCTCAACACTGAAGCTTTCTTT	CATLKQLNTEAFF
-	TRBJ2-3	15	-	TRBV30	TGTGCCTGGACTACAAAGTCGACAGTCACAGATACGCAGTATTTT	CAWTTKSTVTDTQYF
-	TRBJ2-7	13	-	TRBV7-9	TGTGCCAGCAGCTTAGAGCGGACCTACGAGCAGTACTTC	CASSLERTYEQYF
-	TRBJ1-6	13	-	TRBV27	TGTGCCAGCAGTCAGGATCGGAATTCACCCCTCCACTTT	CASSQDRNSPLHF
-	TRBJ1-1	13	-	TRBV19	TGTGCCAGTAGTCCAACCAGGGTAGCTGAAGCTTTCTTT	CASSPTRVAEAFF
-	TRBJ2-1	16	TRBD2	TRBV14	TGTGCCAGCAGCCAGCTAGCGGGAGGGGGATTCAATGAGCAGTTCTTC	CASSQLAGGGFNEQFF
-	TRBJ1-2	12	-	TRBV11-1	TGTGCCAGCTCCCCGGGGAGCAATGGCTACACCTTC	CASSPGSNGYTF
-	TRBJ2-3	17	TRBD1	TRBV7-3	TGTGCCAGCAGCTTAGTCAGGGGGCTGGGGAACACAGATACGCAGTATTTT	CASSLVRGLGNTDTQYF
-	TRBJ2-3	16	-	TRBV5-1	TGCGCCAGCCGTTACAGTAGGGGGGTGAGCCCAGATACGCAGTATTTT	CASRYSRGVSPDTQYF
-	TRBJ1-1	10	-	TRBV6-1	TGTGCCAGCTTGAACACTGAAGCTTTCTTT	CASLNTEAFF
-	TRBJ2-6	16	-	TRBV25-1	TGTGCCAGCAGTGAGCGGGCCGACTCTGGGGCCAACGTCCTGACTTTC	CASSERADSGANVLTF
once	TRBJ2-1	15	-	TRBV5-8	TGTGCCAGCAGCTCCGGACAAATAGGAGGCAATGAGCAGTTCTTC	CASSSGQIGGNEQFF
-	TRBJ1-1	16	-	TRBV11-2	TGTGCCAGCAGCTTAAGAGGTGGGCAGATGAACACTGAAGCTTTCTTT	CASSLRGGQMNTEAFF
-	TRBJ2-3	13	-	TRBV6-1	TGTGCCAGCAGTCGGGAACAAGGAGATACGCAGTATTTT	CASSREQGDTQYF
-	TRBJ2-2	17	-	TRBV5-1	TGCGCCAGCAGCTTAAACCGACCAAGACAGAGCACCGGGGAGCTGTTTTTT	CASSLNRPRQSTGELFF
-	TRBJ2-2	12	-	TRBV19	TGTGCCAGTAGTCCCAAAACCGGGGAGCTGTTTTTT	CASSPKTGELFF
-	TRBJ2-1	16	-	TRBV19	TGTGCCAGTACAGCCGACCGACAGTCTCCCTACAATGAGCAGTTCTTC	CASTADRQSPYNEQFF
-	TRBJ2-3	15	TRBD2	TRBV19	TGTGCCAGTAGCACGCGGGAGAGGGGACCAGATACGCAGTATTTT	CASSTRERGPDTQYF
-	TRBJ1-3	15	-	TRBV7-9	TGTGCCAGCAGCTTACTAGGGGGAAGTGGAAACACCATATATTTT	CASSLLGGSGNTIYF
-	TRBJ1-2	13	TRBD1	TRBV19	TGTGCCACCCGGCGGACAGGCGGCTATGGCTACACCTTC	CATRRTGGYGYTF
-	TRBJ2-7	11	-	TRBV2	TGTGCCAGCAGTGAAGGCTACGAGCAGTACTTC	CASSEGYEQYF
-	TRBJ2-5	15	-	TRBV5-1	TGCGCCAGCAGCTTGGTTCCGGGAGATAGAGAGACCCAGTACTTC	CASSLVPGDRETQYF
-	TRBJ1-2	14	TRBD1	TRBV7-8	TGTGCCAGCAGCCCCGACAGGGCCAACTATGGCTACACCTTC	CASSPDRANYGYTF
-	TRBJ1-5	14	-	TRBV6-1	TGTGCCAGCAGTCTGGTCAGGGGCAATCAGCCCCAGCATTTT	CASSLVRGNQPQHF